Listed below are T cell receptor beta chains from one sample, sequenced in a study of blood T cell repertoires in COVID-19. Some clones are missing from TCRdb's copy, which holds only in-frame ones; the method was immunoSEQ multiplex PCR. The sample consists of 300,000 to 400,000 clones, 75% to 90% of them appearing once. Material: PBMCs or T cells enriched from blood (not recorded which). These receptors were taken from a woman aged 25 to 39 who had been exposed to COVID-19. Both conserved end residues are part of each CDR3. A D gene is named only where the DNA matches it firmly. Rows give clone size only sometimes, using once, few, many, or a class for an expanded clone.

TRBV6-5	-	TRBJ2-2	once	TGTGCCAGCAGTTACTCTAGAAACCGGGAGCTGTTTTTT	CASSYSRNRELFF
TRBV3-1/TRBV3-2	TRBD2	TRBJ2-3	-	TGTGCCAGCAGCCTAGGACTAGCGACGGCAGATACGCAGTATTTT	CASSLGLATADTQYF
TRBV28	TRBD2	TRBJ2-7	-	TGTGCCAGCAGTTACCGGGGACTAGCGGGCGAGCAGTACTTC	CASSYRGLAGEQYF
TRBV10-1	-	TRBJ2-2	-	TGCGCCAGCAGTGAGGGGGCGCCCGGGGAGCTGTTTTTT	CASSEGAPGELFF
TRBV7-6	TRBD2	TRBJ2-7	-	TGTGCCAGCAGCAGGACTAGCGGGAAAGATCGCCGATCCTACGAGCAGTACTTC	CASSRTSGKDRRSYEQYF
TRBV15	-	TRBJ2-1	-	TGTGCCACCAGCAGAGTGTTCGGGACTCTCTTCAATGAGCAGTTCTTC	CATSRVFGTLFNEQFF
TRBV19	TRBD1	TRBJ2-7	-	TGTGCCAGTAGTGCCGCTTGGACAGGGGCTAACGAGCAGTACTTC	CASSAAWTGANEQYF
TRBV4-3	-	TRBJ1-2	-	TGCGCCAGCAGCCAAGATCTTAGTTACTCTTATGGCTACACCTTC	CASSQDLSYSYGYTF
TRBV19	TRBD2	TRBJ2-3	-	TGTGCCAGTGGGACTAGCGGGGGTAGCACAGATACGCAGTATTTT	CASGTSGGSTDTQYF
TRBV27	TRBD1	TRBJ2-1	-	TGTGCCAGCAGTTCCCCCGACAGGGGGTTCAGCTCCTACAATGAGCAGTTCTTC	CASSSPDRGFSSYNEQFF
TRBV6-4	TRBD2	TRBJ2-7	once	TGTGCCAGCAGTGTTCTAGCGGGAGAGTACGAGCAGTACTTC	CASSVLAGEYEQYF
TRBV30	-	TRBJ2-7	-	TGTGCCTGGAGCAGGGGTTGGTCCGAGCAGTACTTC	CAWSRGWSEQYF
TRBV6-2/TRBV6-3	TRBD1	TRBJ1-4	-	TGTGCCAGCAGTAAAACAGGGGTCGGAAACGAAAAACTGTTTTTT	CASSKTGVGNEKLFF
TRBV6-2/TRBV6-3	TRBD2	TRBJ2-7	few	TGTGCCAGCAGTCCCCTAGCGGGGGGCTACGAGCAGTACTTC	CASSPLAGGYEQYF
TRBV5-1	-	TRBJ2-1	-	TGCGCCAGCAGCTTGGGGGACACCTACAATGAGCAGTTCTTC	CASSLGDTYNEQFF
TRBV6-5	TRBD1	TRBJ1-4	-	TGTGCCAGCAGTAGAGACAGGGGTTACGGAAAACTGTTTTTT	CASSRDRGYGKLFF
TRBV27	TRBD2	TRBJ2-1	-	TGTGCCAGCAGTTTATCAACTAGCGGGAGTTCCTACAATGAGCAGTTCTTC	CASSLSTSGSSYNEQFF
TRBV27	TRBD1	TRBJ2-1	-	TGTGCCAGCAGTTCAGGGACAGGGGGCTACAATGAGCAGTTCTTC	CASSSGTGGYNEQFF
TRBV30	-	TRBJ2-5	once	TGTGCCTGGAGTCCCCTGTTGGGGGCTCAAGAGACCCAGTACTTC	CAWSPLLGAQETQYF
TRBV11-2	TRBD2	TRBJ2-7	once	TGTGCCAGCAGCTTAGGGTTGGCTAGCGGGGGGGCAAGATACGAGCAGTACTTC	CASSLGLASGGARYEQYF
TRBV10-3	TRBD1	TRBJ2-1	-	TGTGCCATCAGAGACAGGGCGGATGAGCAGTTCTTC	CAIRDRADEQFF
TRBV5-4	-	TRBJ1-2	-	TGTGCCAGCAGCTTGGGGGCGGGGGTCGACTATGGCTACACCTTC	CASSLGAGVDYGYTF
TRBV5-6	-	TRBJ2-1	once	TGTGCCAGCAGCAGGGGACTGGCCTACAATGAGCAGTTCTTC	CASSRGLAYNEQFF
TRBV12-3/TRBV12-4	-	TRBJ2-1	few	TGTGCCAGCAGCCTCAATGAGCAGTTCTTC	CASSLNEQFF
TRBV3-1/TRBV3-2	TRBD2	TRBJ2-7	-	TGTGCCAGCAGCCTCGTTAGGACCCTAGCGGGAGGGGACGAGCAGTACTTC	CASSLVRTLAGGDEQYF
TRBV15	TRBD1	TRBJ2-7	-	TGTGCCACCAGCCCCAGATCGCGACAGGGGAGCTACGAGCAGTACTTC	CATSPRSRQGSYEQYF
TRBV25-1	TRBD1	TRBJ1-2	-	TGTGCCAGCAGTGCCGGACAGGGGTTCGGCTACACCTTC	CASSAGQGFGYTF
TRBV28	TRBD2	TRBJ2-5	-	TGTGCCAGCAGGGTCGGGGGGGTAGGCACCCAGTACTTC	CASRVGGVGTQYF
TRBV27	-	TRBJ1-4	-	TGTGCCAGCAGTTTAAGGCTGCTGGACAGTGGGGAAAAACTGTTTTTT	CASSLRLLDSGEKLFF
TRBV7-2	-	TRBJ1-5	-	TGTGCCAGCAGCGTGAGGGGCAATCAGCCCCAGCATTTT	CASSVRGNQPQHF
TRBV28	TRBD1	TRBJ1-2	-	TGTGCCAGCAGCTCGGGACAGCTCTATGGCTACACCTTC	CASSSGQLYGYTF
TRBV28	TRBD2	TRBJ2-7	few	TGTGCCAGCAGTTTAGCGGGGGGGCGGTACGAGCAGTACTTC	CASSLAGGRYEQYF
TRBV4-2	-	TRBJ1-1	-	TGTGCCAGCAGCCTTGATGTGGGCCAAGCTTTCTTT	CASSLDVGQAFF
TRBV5-3	-	TRBJ2-1	-	TGTGCCAGAAGCTTGGTCCTTGACTCCCGGTCCTTCAATGAGCAGTTCTTC	CARSLVLDSRSFNEQFF
TRBV4-1	-	TRBJ1-6	-	TGCGCCAGCAGCCAAGTGGGGACTCAGTTTTCACCCCTCCACTTT	CASSQVGTQFSPLHF
TRBV28	TRBD2	TRBJ2-3	-	TGTGCCAGCAGTTTGCTAGCGGGAGGGCAGAGCACAGATACGCAGTATTTT	CASSLLAGGQSTDTQYF
TRBV28	TRBD1	TRBJ1-6	-	TGTGCCAGCAGTTTACATACAGGGGTGGCTAATTCACCCCTCCACTTT	CASSLHTGVANSPLHF
TRBV24-1	TRBD1	TRBJ1-5	-	TGTGCCACCAGTGATAAGACAGGGCCAACCGATCAGCCCCAGCATTTT	CATSDKTGPTDQPQHF
TRBV24-1	TRBD1	TRBJ2-5	-	TGTGCCACCAGTGATTTAGGGACAGGGGTGCAAGAGACCCAGTACTTC	CATSDLGTGVQETQYF
TRBV19	-	TRBJ2-5	-	TGTGCCAGTAGTATCGTTGGTAGTTCGGAGACCCAGTACTTC	CASSIVGSSETQYF
TRBV20-1	-	TRBJ1-2	-	TGCAGTGCTGTGAAGGGGGATGGCTACACCTTC	CSAVKGDGYTF
TRBV2	TRBD1	TRBJ1-1	-	TGTGCCAGCCAGAAAAGGGACAGCCTGAACACTGAAGCTTTCTTT	CASQKRDSLNTEAFF